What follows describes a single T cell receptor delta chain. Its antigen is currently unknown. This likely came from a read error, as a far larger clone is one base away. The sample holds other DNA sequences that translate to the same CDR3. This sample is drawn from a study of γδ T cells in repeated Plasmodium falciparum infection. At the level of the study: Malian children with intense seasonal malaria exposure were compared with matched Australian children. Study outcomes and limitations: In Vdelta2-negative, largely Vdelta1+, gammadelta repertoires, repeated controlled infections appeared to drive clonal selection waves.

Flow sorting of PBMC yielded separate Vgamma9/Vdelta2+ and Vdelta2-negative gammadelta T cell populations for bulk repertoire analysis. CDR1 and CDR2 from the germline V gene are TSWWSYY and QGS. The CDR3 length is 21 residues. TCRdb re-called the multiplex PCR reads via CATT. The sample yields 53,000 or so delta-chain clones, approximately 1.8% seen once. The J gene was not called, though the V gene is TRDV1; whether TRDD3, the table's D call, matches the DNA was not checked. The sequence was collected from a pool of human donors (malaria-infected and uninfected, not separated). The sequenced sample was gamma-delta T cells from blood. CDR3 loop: CALGAPFLRTVLGDISVKLIF. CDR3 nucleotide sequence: TGTGCTCTTGGGGCCCCGTTCCTACGGACTGTACTGGGGGATATTTCAGTAAAGCTCATCTTT.